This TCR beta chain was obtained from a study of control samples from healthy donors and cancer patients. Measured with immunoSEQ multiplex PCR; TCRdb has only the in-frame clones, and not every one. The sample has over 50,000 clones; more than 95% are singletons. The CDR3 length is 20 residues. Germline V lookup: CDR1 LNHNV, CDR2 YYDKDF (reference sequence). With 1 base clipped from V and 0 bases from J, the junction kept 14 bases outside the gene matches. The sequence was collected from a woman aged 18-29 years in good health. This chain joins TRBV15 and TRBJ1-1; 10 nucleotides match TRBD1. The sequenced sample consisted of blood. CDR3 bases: TGTGCCACCAGCAGAGGGGGGACAGGGGCCCGCTTTGGGATGAACACTGAAGCTTTCTTT. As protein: CATSRGGTGARFGMNTEAFF.